This TCR beta chain was obtained from a study of T cells in Graves' hyperthyroidism and ophthalmopathy. On this clonotype itself: Antigen: not known.

Authors of the study amplified TCR beta CDR3 regions from RNA transcripts. The study used the HTBI primer set for a first-round RT-PCR of the TCR CDR3. From the multiplex PCR reads, TCRdb called clonotypes with MiXCR, one entry per CDR3 protein. The top ten clones hold around 27% of a sample with about 520,000 distinct CDR3 sequences, around 21% of them seen once. The CDR3 is 11 amino acids. The V end was cut by 5 bases, the J end by 8 bases, with 9 bases between. Germline V gene data show CDR1 as SQVTM and CDR2 as ANQGSEA. Graves' hyperthyroidism showing no ophthalmopathy progression within 18 months was considered stable. Hyperthyroidism had been newly diagnosed in patients aged 18 to 65, and its duration was under 2 months. Fresh peripheral blood, about 10 ml of it, supplied the PBMCs. Study-wide results and caveats: It was a median 6.5 months before onset that the model predicted ophthalmopathy.

This receptor was identified in a man younger than 35 with Graves' hyperthyroidism. The chain employs TRBV29-1 and TRBJ1-4; unclear D gene. The sequencing sample was made of blood. The CDR3 loop is CSVFFWEKLFF. Written as DNA, the CDR3 is TGCAGCGTTTTTTTCTGGGAAAAACTGTTTTTT.